What follows are 9 T cell receptor beta chains derived from one specimen sequenced in a study of blood T cell repertoires in COVID-19. Sequencing was performed with immunoSEQ multiplex PCR; in TCRdb, only in-frame clones are kept and a portion is missing. The sample has some 150,000 clones, 76% seen once. Sequenced material: peripheral blood. All receptors derive from a man aged 60 to 69 with acute or convalescent COVID-19.

The chain employs TRBV5-1 and TRBJ2-5; 7 nucleotides agree with TRBD1. V trimming: 0 bases; J trimming: 2 bases; junction bases outside the gene matches: 4. The CDR3 spans 15 residues. Germline V gene data show CDR1 as SGHRS and CDR2 as YFSETQ. CDR3 amino acids: CASSLGTGQQETQYF. As DNA, the CDR3 is TGCGCCAGCAGCTTGGGGACGGGACAGCAAGAGACCCAGTACTTC.

V usage is TRBV11-2 and J usage is TRBJ1-1; TRBD1 matches 10 bases. From germline, CDR1 is SGHAT and CDR2 FQNNGV. The CDR3 has 14 residues. With V trimmed by 4 bases and J by 11 bases, 10 bases remained unmatched. CDR3 protein: CASSSSRGQGTAFF. The CDR3 DNA is TGTGCCAGCAGCTCCTCCCGGGGACAGGGGACGGCTTTCTTT.

The genes are TRBV6-2 or TRBV6-3 and TRBJ2-2; the match to TRBD2 covers 7 bases. Germline V gives CDR1 MNHEY, CDR2 SVGEGT. The junction had 2 bases not matched to a gene; V was cut back by 2 bases and J by 5 bases. The CDR3 is 14 amino acids. CDR3 nucleotide sequence: TGTGCCAGCAGTTACAGGGAGGGGACCGGGGAGCTGTTTTTT. Translated, it gives CASSYREGTGELFF.

V is TRBV7-6 and J is TRBJ2-2; D ambiguous. Germline V lookup: CDR1 SGHVS, CDR2 FNYEAQ. This CDR3 contains 17 residues. V dropped 5 bases and J dropped 1 base, with 17 bases sitting between them. CDR3 sequence reads: CASSPLPQSRNTGELFF. The CDR3 bases are TGTGCCAGCAGCCCTCTTCCACAGTCAAGGAACACCGGGGAGCTGTTTTTT.

Concerning this clone itself: At one of its ends the junction is not consistent with the germline gene, which may arise from a read error. The chain uses TRBV7-7 and TRBJ2-5; 9 nucleotides align to TRBD1. The CDR3 extends over 15 amino acids. The germline V gene encodes CDR1 SSHAT and CDR2 FNYEAQ (reference sequence). The chain's CDR3 is CASSPDRGNAETQYF. CDR3 coding DNA: TGTGCTAGCAGCCCGGACAGGGGAAATGCAGAGACCCAGTACTTC.

The rearrangement joins TRBV28 to TRBJ1-1, with D possibly being TRBD1 (6 bases). The CDR3 loop spans 14 amino acids. Germline CDR1 is MDHEN and CDR2 is SYDVKM. Trimming shortened V by 6 bases and J by 5 bases, and 16 bases separated the two germline ends. The CDR3 protein is CASRPHREGTEAFF. CDR3 sequence (DNA): TGTGCCAGCAGGCCTCACAGGGAGGGGACTGAAGCTTTCTTT.

V and J are TRBV9 and TRBJ2-3; 7 bases line up with TRBD1. From germline, CDR1 is SGDLS and CDR2 YYNGEE. The V and J ends lost 6 bases and 0 bases, in that order; junction bases with no gene match: 4. There are 14 residues in the CDR3. The CDR3 DNA follows: TGTGCCAGCACCACAGGGGCTAGCACAGATACGCAGTATTTT. It is translated as CASTTGASTDTQYF.

This clone has at least ten counts. The gene calls are TRBV12-3 or TRBV12-4 and TRBJ1-5; D unclear. V lost 6 bases and J 1 base, leaving 7 bases between the germline ends. The CDR3 extends over 13 amino acids. The chain's CDR3 is CASRISSNQPQHF. The CDR3, as DNA: TGTGCCAGCAGGATAAGCAGCAATCAGCCCCAGCATTTT.

The chain has TRBV28 and TRBJ1-4; possibly TRBD1 for D (5 bases). The CDR3 is made up of 16 amino acids. Trimming pared 6 bases from V and 0 bases from J, leaving 14 bases between. Germline V gene lookup returns CDR1 MDHEN and CDR2 SYDVKM. For the CDR3, the DNA is TGTGCCAGCAGCTCCGACACGACAGCAACTAATGAAAAACTGTTTTTT. Translating gives CASSSDTTATNEKLFF. The variable domain in full, with the rest retrieved from reference TRBV28 and TRBJ1-4, is DVKVTQSSRYLVKRTGEKVFLECVQDMDHENMFWYRQDPGLGLRLIYFSYDVKMKEKGDIPEGYSVSREKKERFSLILESASTNQTSMYLCASSSDTTATNEKLFFGSGTQLSVL.